The present TCR beta chain was sequenced within a study of OX40 agonist ivuxolimab in advanced cancers. V lost 7 bases, J lost 6 bases, and 12 bases lay in between. The CDR3 spans 11 residues. Germline CDR1 and CDR2: SQVTM and ANQGSEA. This clone showed up just once. Method: immunoSEQ multiplex PCR; TCRdb's copy keeps in-frame clones and lacks some. The table includes tens of thousands of clones, 88% detected once. This sequence originates from an adult with an advanced solid tumor such as melanoma, head and neck, liver or kidney cancer. The source material was CD4+ or CD8+ T cells sorted from blood, sampled in a trial of the OX40 agonist ivuxolimab. The chain joins TRBV29-1 to TRBJ1-2; D possibly corresponds to TRBD1 (6 bases). CDR3 sequence: CSGRAGDGYTF. In DNA, the CDR3 is TGCAGCGGAAGGGCAGGGGATGGCTACACCTTC.